These T cell receptor beta chains were read from a single sample in a study of cytomegalovirus exposure and HLA in healthy donors. The assay was immunoSEQ multiplex PCR, and TCRdb's table has in-frame clones only and misses some. The table records roughly 170,000 clones, approximately 84% of them present only once. Sequences were obtained from PBMCs. These TCRs come from a girl under 18 in good health and CMV-seropositive. The CDR3 runs from the conserved cysteine through the conserved F or W. The D gene is left open where the match is weak. The size entry is marked missing in some rows and otherwise reads once, few, many or a size class.

clone size: .; V gene: TRBV5-4; D gene: .; J gene: TRBJ1-5; CDR3 protein: CASSLGAGDQPQHF; CDR3 DNA: TGTGCCAGCAGCTTGGGCGCGGGGGATCAGCCCCAGCATTTT
clone size: .; V gene: TRBV6-4; D gene: TRBD1; J gene: TRBJ2-1; CDR3 protein: CASSLGQGGYNEQFF; CDR3 DNA: TGTGCCAGCAGCCTTGGACAGGGGGGGTACAATGAGCAGTTCTTC
clone size: .; V gene: TRBV5-6; D gene: .; J gene: TRBJ1-4; CDR3 protein: CASSLQWAATNEKLFF; CDR3 DNA: TGTGCCAGCAGCTTGCAATGGGCAGCAACTAATGAAAAACTGTTTTTT
clone size: .; V gene: TRBV29-1; D gene: .; J gene: TRBJ1-1; CDR3 protein: CSVEALQGRTEAFF; CDR3 DNA: TGCAGCGTTGAAGCGCTACAGGGCCGAACTGAAGCTTTCTTT
clone size: .; V gene: TRBV6-4; D gene: .; J gene: TRBJ2-6; CDR3 protein: CASSGVGGLSGANVLTF; CDR3 DNA: TGTGCCAGCAGTGGGGTCGGGGGGCTCTCTGGGGCCAACGTCCTGACTTTC
clone size: .; V gene: TRBV9; D gene: .; J gene: TRBJ1-1; CDR3 protein: CASSPGVFVEAFF; CDR3 DNA: TGTGCCAGCAGCCCAGGGGTCTTCGTCGAAGCTTTCTTT
clone size: .; V gene: TRBV30; D gene: TRBD2; J gene: TRBJ2-7; CDR3 protein: CAWTSGGNEQYF; CDR3 DNA: TGTGCCTGGACTAGCGGGGGGAACGAGCAGTACTTC
clone size: .; V gene: TRBV11-3; D gene: .; J gene: TRBJ2-5; CDR3 protein: CASSPLPTDQETQYF; CDR3 DNA: TGTGCCAGCAGCCCTCTTCCGACAGACCAAGAGACCCAGTACTTC
clone size: .; V gene: TRBV7-2; D gene: TRBD1; J gene: TRBJ2-7; CDR3 protein: CASSLASDRGASYEQYF; CDR3 DNA: TGTGCCAGCAGCTTGGCCTCAGACAGGGGCGCATCCTACGAGCAGTACTTC
clone size: .; V gene: TRBV18; D gene: TRBD1; J gene: TRBJ2-3; CDR3 protein: CASSPTQGASVDTQYF; CDR3 DNA: TGTGCCAGCTCTCCTACACAGGGGGCCTCGGTAGATACGCAGTATTTT
clone size: .; V gene: TRBV7-3; D gene: .; J gene: TRBJ2-1; CDR3 protein: CASSRGYSSYNEQFF; CDR3 DNA: TGTGCCAGCAGCCGGGGGTATAGCTCCTACAATGAGCAGTTCTTC
clone size: .; V gene: TRBV5-1; D gene: TRBD1; J gene: TRBJ1-6; CDR3 protein: CASSSETGGGSPLHF; CDR3 DNA: TGCGCCAGCAGCTCCGAGACAGGGGGAGGTTCACCCCTCCACTTT
clone size: .; V gene: TRBV7-6; D gene: TRBD1; J gene: TRBJ2-7; CDR3 protein: CASSLALRTGAYEQYF; CDR3 DNA: TGTGCCAGCAGCTTAGCCCTTAGGACAGGGGCCTACGAGCAGTACTTC
clone size: .; V gene: TRBV25-1; D gene: .; J gene: TRBJ1-1; CDR3 protein: CASSDPGLNTEAFF; CDR3 DNA: TGTGCCAGCAGTGATCCAGGCTTGAACACTGAAGCTTTCTTT
clone size: .; V gene: TRBV11-2; D gene: TRBD2; J gene: TRBJ2-5; CDR3 protein: CASSLAGGRQETQYF; CDR3 DNA: TGTGCCAGCAGCCTAGCGGGGGGGCGGCAAGAGACCCAGTACTTC
clone size: .; V gene: TRBV6-5; D gene: TRBD1; J gene: TRBJ1-4; CDR3 protein: CASSYGTGVEKLFF; CDR3 DNA: TGTGCCAGCAGTTACGGGACAGGGGTCGAAAAACTGTTTTTT
clone size: .; V gene: TRBV7-9; D gene: TRBD1; J gene: TRBJ1-1; CDR3 protein: CASSLRTGVNTEAFF; CDR3 DNA: TGTGCCAGCAGCCTAAGGACAGGGGTGAACACTGAAGCTTTCTTT
clone size: .; V gene: TRBV27; D gene: TRBD2; J gene: TRBJ2-1; CDR3 protein: CAAGLIAGGLGEQFF; CDR3 DNA: TGTGCCGCGGGACTCATAGCGGGGGGGCTAGGGGAGCAGTTCTTC
clone size: .; V gene: TRBV6-1; D gene: .; J gene: TRBJ1-2; CDR3 protein: CASSTGSSANYGYTF; CDR3 DNA: TGTGCCAGCAGTACAGGGTCCTCCGCTAACTATGGCTACACCTTC
clone size: .; V gene: TRBV2; D gene: .; J gene: TRBJ2-7; CDR3 protein: CASSVINEQYF; CDR3 DNA: TGTGCCAGCAGTGTAATAAACGAGCAGTACTTC
clone size: .; V gene: TRBV6-5; D gene: TRBD1; J gene: TRBJ1-1; CDR3 protein: CASSQGGNTEAFF; CDR3 DNA: TGTGCCAGCAGCCAGGGGGGAAACACTGAAGCTTTCTTT
clone size: .; V gene: TRBV6-1; D gene: .; J gene: TRBJ2-7; CDR3 protein: CASSELNLQSYEQYF; CDR3 DNA: TGTGCCAGCAGTGAATTGAACCTGCAGTCCTACGAGCAGTACTTC
clone size: .; V gene: TRBV6-1; D gene: .; J gene: TRBJ1-2; CDR3 protein: CASSEAIKGAGYTF; CDR3 DNA: TGTGCCAGCAGTGAAGCTATAAAAGGGGCTGGCTACACCTTC
clone size: few; V gene: TRBV5-4; D gene: .; J gene: TRBJ1-1; CDR3 protein: CASSEGECTEAFF; CDR3 DNA: TGTGCCAGCAGCGAGGGGGAGTGCACTGAAGCTTTCTTT
clone size: .; V gene: TRBV2; D gene: TRBD1; J gene: TRBJ1-1; CDR3 protein: CASSGTGLEAFF; CDR3 DNA: TGTGCCAGCTCCGGGACAGGGTTAGAAGCTTTCTTT
clone size: .; V gene: TRBV14; D gene: .; J gene: TRBJ1-6; CDR3 protein: CASSQDFRGGAYNSPLHF; CDR3 DNA: TGTGCCAGCAGCCAAGATTTTAGGGGGGGGGCCTATAATTCACCCCTCCACTTT
clone size: few; V gene: TRBV19; D gene: .; J gene: TRBJ1-1; CDR3 protein: CASSIQGMNTEAFF; CDR3 DNA: TGTGCCAGTAGTATTCAGGGAATGAACACTGAAGCTTTCTTT
clone size: .; V gene: TRBV5-1; D gene: .; J gene: TRBJ1-1; CDR3 protein: CASSLSPTTGAEAFF; CDR3 DNA: TGCGCCAGCAGCTTGTCGCCGACCACAGGCGCTGAAGCTTTCTTT
clone size: .; V gene: TRBV5-4; D gene: .; J gene: TRBJ1-1; CDR3 protein: CASSWTMNTEAFF; CDR3 DNA: TGTGCCAGCAGTTGGACAATGAACACTGAAGCTTTCTTT
clone size: .; V gene: TRBV5-6; D gene: TRBD1; J gene: TRBJ1-2; CDR3 protein: CASNSGQGEWGYTF; CDR3 DNA: TGTGCCAGCAACTCCGGACAGGGGGAATGGGGCTACACCTTC
clone size: .; V gene: TRBV6-6; D gene: .; J gene: TRBJ2-1; CDR3 protein: CASSYIQGNEQFF; CDR3 DNA: TGTGCCAGCAGTTATATACAGGGAAATGAGCAGTTCTTC
clone size: .; V gene: TRBV6-5; D gene: TRBD1; J gene: TRBJ1-4; CDR3 protein: CASSYGYRGNEKLFF; CDR3 DNA: TGTGCCAGCAGTTACGGTTACAGGGGAAATGAAAAACTGTTTTTT
clone size: .; V gene: TRBV2; D gene: .; J gene: TRBJ1-2; CDR3 protein: CASINRQNYGYTF; CDR3 DNA: TGTGCCAGCATTAATCGTCAGAACTATGGCTACACCTTC
clone size: .; V gene: TRBV6-6; D gene: .; J gene: TRBJ1-1; CDR3 protein: CASSYFPGPTEAFF; CDR3 DNA: TGTGCCAGCAGTTACTTTCCAGGGCCCACTGAAGCTTTCTTT
clone size: .; V gene: TRBV10-1; D gene: TRBD1; J gene: TRBJ1-1; CDR3 protein: CASSRGQEAFF; CDR3 DNA: TGCGCCAGCAGTAGGGGGCAAGAAGCTTTCTTT
clone size: .; V gene: TRBV4-1; D gene: TRBD1; J gene: TRBJ1-5; CDR3 protein: CASSQAQGVQPQHF; CDR3 DNA: TGCGCCAGCAGCCAAGCACAGGGGGTTCAGCCCCAGCATTTT
clone size: .; V gene: TRBV11-2; D gene: .; J gene: TRBJ1-1; CDR3 protein: CASSLVSFWQNTEAFF; CDR3 DNA: TGTGCCAGCAGCTTAGTTTCCTTCTGGCAGAACACTGAAGCTTTCTTT
clone size: .; V gene: TRBV7-6; D gene: .; J gene: TRBJ2-3; CDR3 protein: CASSLGISLRTDTQYF; CDR3 DNA: TGTGCCAGCAGCTTAGGTATCAGTCTCCGCACAGATACGCAGTATTTT
clone size: .; V gene: TRBV30; D gene: TRBD1; J gene: TRBJ1-2; CDR3 protein: CAWSVRQGNNYGYTF; CDR3 DNA: TGTGCCTGGAGTGTACGACAGGGGAACAACTATGGCTACACCTTC
clone size: once; V gene: TRBV7-3; D gene: .; J gene: TRBJ1-1; CDR3 protein: CASSGQPNTEAFF; CDR3 DNA: TGTGCCAGCAGCGGACAACCTAACACTGAAGCTTTCTTT
clone size: .; V gene: TRBV2; D gene: TRBD1; J gene: TRBJ1-5; CDR3 protein: CASGPDRPSNQPQHF; CDR3 DNA: TGTGCCAGCGGCCCGGACAGGCCTAGCAATCAGCCCCAGCATTTT
clone size: .; V gene: TRBV11-3; D gene: TRBD2; J gene: TRBJ2-7; CDR3 protein: CASSSRSGLAGAYEQYF; CDR3 DNA: TGTGCCAGCAGCTCACGATCGGGACTAGCGGGGGCCTACGAGCAGTACTTC
clone size: .; V gene: TRBV5-1; D gene: TRBD1; J gene: TRBJ2-7; CDR3 protein: CASKGYYRQGASLTSPAYEQYF; CDR3 DNA: TGCGCCAGCAAAGGGTACTACCGACAGGGGGCTTCACTCACATCACCTGCCTACGAGCAGTACTTC
clone size: .; V gene: TRBV28; D gene: .; J gene: TRBJ1-5; CDR3 protein: CASKGGRGNQPQHF; CDR3 DNA: TGTGCCAGCAAGGGGGGGCGCGGCAATCAGCCCCAGCATTTT
clone size: .; V gene: TRBV2; D gene: TRBD1; J gene: TRBJ1-2; CDR3 protein: CASSRDRDYGYTF; CDR3 DNA: TGTGCCAGCAGTAGAGACAGGGACTATGGCTACACCTTC